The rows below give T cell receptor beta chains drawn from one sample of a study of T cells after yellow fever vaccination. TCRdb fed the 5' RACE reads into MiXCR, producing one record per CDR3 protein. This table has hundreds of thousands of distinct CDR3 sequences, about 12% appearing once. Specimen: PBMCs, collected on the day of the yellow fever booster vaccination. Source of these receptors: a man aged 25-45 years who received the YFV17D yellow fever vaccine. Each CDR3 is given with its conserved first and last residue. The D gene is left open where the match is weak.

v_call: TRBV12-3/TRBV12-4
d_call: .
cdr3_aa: CASSFQSHTQYF

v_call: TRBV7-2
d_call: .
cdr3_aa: CASSLSGHRETQYF

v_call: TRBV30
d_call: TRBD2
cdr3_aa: CAWSVGGLGYEQYF

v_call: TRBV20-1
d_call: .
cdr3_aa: CSATRSRTEAFF

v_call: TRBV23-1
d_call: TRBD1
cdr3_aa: CASSPRRRQGVPSPCEQYF

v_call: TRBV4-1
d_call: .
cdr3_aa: CASSQLSVFERVTLGANVLTF

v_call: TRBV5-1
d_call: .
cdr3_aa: CASSLDSLGQPQHF

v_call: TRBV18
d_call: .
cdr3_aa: CASSPGTSQETQYF

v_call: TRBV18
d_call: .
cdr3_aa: CASSPSPRAYEQYF

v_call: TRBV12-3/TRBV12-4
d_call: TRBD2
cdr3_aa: CASSLIAGGDTQYF

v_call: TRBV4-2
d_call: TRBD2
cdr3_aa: CASGRTSGRAIDTQYF

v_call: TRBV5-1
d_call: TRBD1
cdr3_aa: CASSLGPGIGQGRIWSYEQYF

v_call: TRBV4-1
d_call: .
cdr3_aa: CASSQAGRDQETQYF

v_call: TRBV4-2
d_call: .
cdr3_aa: CASSQGLGFVYGYTF

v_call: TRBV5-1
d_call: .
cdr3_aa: CASSFTPGDEQFF

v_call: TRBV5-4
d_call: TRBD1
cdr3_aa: CASSQGDITYEQYF

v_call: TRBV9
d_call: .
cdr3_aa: CASSVGPTQGREQYF

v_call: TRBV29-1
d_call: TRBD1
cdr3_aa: CSGKNRGVTEAFF

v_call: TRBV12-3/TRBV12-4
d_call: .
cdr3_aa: CASSPAQTQYF

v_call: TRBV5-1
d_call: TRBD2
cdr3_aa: CASSSWTSGRGETQYF

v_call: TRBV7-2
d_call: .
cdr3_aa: CASSRVGFEQFF

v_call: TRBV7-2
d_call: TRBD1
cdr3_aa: CASSSDRGYGYTF